This TCR beta chain was recovered during a study of blood T cell repertoires in COVID-19. About the study: Nucleic acid was either cDNA or gDNA, and it came from T cells, B-cell-depleted T cells, or PBMCs.

Germline CDR1 is SEHNR and CDR2 is FQNEAQ (reference sequence). This CDR3 has 15 residues. The ends were cut back, 3 bases at V and 0 bases at J, with 9 bases in the middle. The repertoire was sequenced with immunoSEQ multiplex PCR; TCRdb's copy has only in-frame clones and lacks some. The sample shows more than 200,000 clones, over 75% of them seen only once. Donors were grouped by their self-reported clinical history. The sequenced sample consisted of PBMCs or T cells enriched from blood (not recorded which). The chain joins TRBV7-9 to TRBJ1-5, with D unclear. This TCR came from a man aged 30 to 39 with acute COVID-19. The CDR3 DNA reads as TGTGCCAGCAGCTTTTCAGGAAATAGCAATCAGCCCCAGCATTTT. Its protein is CASSFSGNSNQPQHF.